The 20 T cell receptor beta chains in this list originate from one sample, sequenced in a study of cytomegalovirus exposure and HLA in healthy donors. PCR was performed using 60 Vbeta and 13 Jbeta primers. The repertoire was sequenced with immunoSEQ multiplex PCR; TCRdb's copy has only in-frame clones and lacks some. The data hold some 200,000 clones, with about 80% observed a single time. Sequences were obtained from PBMCs. The source is a man aged 18 to 29 in good health and CMV-seronegative.

The chain recombines TRBV7-6 with TRBJ2-6, with 8 bases that match TRBD1. The CDR3 loop spans 16 amino acids. CDR1 is SGHVS, CDR2 FNYEAQ, per germline. V gave up 4 bases and J gave up 2 bases; unmatched junction bases: 4. The CDR3 sequence is CASSSRQGTGANVLTF. CDR3 DNA: TGTGCCAGCAGCTCACGACAGGGGACTGGGGCCAACGTCCTGACTTTC.

The genes are TRBV5-6 and TRBJ2-1; 14 nucleotides agree with TRBD2. This CDR3 is 18 amino acids long. Germline CDR1 SGHDT, CDR2 YYEEEE. V lost 4 bases to trimming and J lost 6 bases; unmatched junction nucleotides: 12. CDR3 protein: CASSPRTSGRSRGNEQFF. Here the CDR3 DNA reads TGTGCCAGCAGCCCAAGGACTAGCGGGAGGTCCCGGGGCAATGAGCAGTTCTTC. Based on the CDR3 plus reference TRBV5-6 and TRBJ2-1, the full variable domain is DAGVTQSPTHLIKTRGQQVTLRCSPKSGHDTVSWYQQALGQGPQFIFQYYEEEERQRGNFPDRFSGHQFPNYSSELNVNALLLGDSALYLCASSPRTSGRSRGNEQFFGPGTRLTVL.

This clone was picked up one time. The J gene is TRBJ1-5, the V gene TRBV6-1, with TRBD1 matching over 7 bases. This CDR3 has 13 amino acids. V lost 7 bases and J lost 3; bases outside the gene matches: 3. Looked up from germline, CDR1 is MNHNS and CDR2 is SASEGT. CDR3 nucleotides: TGTGCCAGCAAAGGACAGGACAATCAGCCCCAGCATTTT. Translation: CASKGQDNQPQHF.

The rearrangement uses TRBV28 and TRBJ1-4; possibly TRBD1 for D (6 bases). The CDR3 has 15 amino acids. Germline lookup yields CDR1 MDHEN and CDR2 SYDVKM. The V end was cut by 2 bases, the J end by 8 bases, with 15 bases between. The CDR3 DNA sequence: TGTGCCAGCAGTTTAACGGGCAGGGGTGAGGAAAAACTGTTTTTT. It codes for CASSLTGRGEEKLFF.

The chain recombines TRBV19 with TRBJ2-1, with D perhaps matching TRBD2 (7 bases). The CDR3 totals 17 residues. Deletions cut 7 bases from V and 2 bases from J, with 21 bases between. In germline, CDR1 is LNHDA, CDR2 SQIVND (reference sequence). As DNA, the CDR3 is TGTGCCAGTACGCTAAATAAGGGGGGGAGGGCCTACAATGAGCAGTTCTTC. It encodes CASTLNKGGRAYNEQFF.

The chain employs TRBV5-4 and TRBJ1-5; D unresolved. Germline V gene sequence: CDR1 SGHNT, CDR2 YYREEE (reference sequence). CDR3 length: 13 residues. Trimming left V 6 bases short and J 4 bases short, with 11 bases between. CDR3 sequence reads: CASTCASNQPQHF. CDR3 bases: TGTGCCAGCACCTGTGCCAGTAATCAGCCCCAGCATTTT.

The chain combines TRBV5-1 with TRBJ2-7, with 8 bases identical to TRBD1. Losses at the gene ends were 3 bases for V and 2 bases for J; bases not matched to a gene: 7. Germline CDR1 reads SGHRS; CDR2 reads YFSETQ. This CDR3 spans 15 amino acids. In DNA form, the CDR3 reads TGCGCCAGCAGCTCTCCCGACAGGGGAACCTACGAGCAGTACTTC. This gives the protein CASSSPDRGTYEQYF. Based on the CDR3 plus reference TRBV5-1 and TRBJ2-7, the full variable domain is KAGVTQTPRYLIKTRGQQVTLSCSPISGHRSVSWYQQTPGQGLQFLFEYFSETQRNKGNFPGRFSGRQFSNSRSEMNVSTLELGDSALYLCASSSPDRGTYEQYFGPGTRLTVT.

In its sample, this clone was seen once. This sequence joins TRBV27 and TRBJ1-6; 9 positions match TRBD1. Germline CDR1 is MNHEY and CDR2 is SMNVEV (reference sequence). J gave up 10 bases and V 5 bases, and 6 bases lay outside the gene matches. The CDR3 spans 14 residues. The CDR3 here is CASSPGTGWSPLHF. For the CDR3, the DNA is TGTGCCAGCAGTCCAGGGACAGGGTGGTCACCCCTCCACTTT.

This chain joins TRBV4-2 and TRBJ2-2, with 10 bases aligning to TRBD2. Germline V gene sequence: CDR1 LGHNA, CDR2 YNFKEQ. Trimming at V came to 3 bases and at J to 2 bases, leaving 6 bases not matched to a gene. The CDR3 sequence is 17 residues long. The CDR3 loop is CASSQFLAGANTGELFF. For the CDR3, the DNA is TGTGCCAGCAGCCAGTTTCTAGCGGGAGCCAACACCGGGGAGCTGTTTTTT.

V and J are TRBV7-2 and TRBJ1-2, with D tentatively TRBD1 (5 bases). Deletions cut 10 bases from V and 6 bases from J, with 12 bases between. The CDR3 length is 11 residues. Germline assignment: CDR1 SGHTA and CDR2 FQGNSA. CDR3 bases: TGTGCCACCTGGGGGAGGGATGGCTACACCTTC. Protein product: CATWGRDGYTF.

V gene TRBV6-1 combines with J gene TRBJ2-7; 11 bases agree with TRBD2. The CDR3 extends over 15 amino acids. The V gene end was trimmed by 2 bases and the J gene end by 3 bases; junction bases not matched to a gene: 3. CDR1 is MNHNS, CDR2 SASEGT, per germline. CDR3 nucleotides: TGTGCCAGCAGTGAAACTAGCGGGAGAGTCTACGAGCAGTACTTC. Translation: CASSETSGRVYEQYF.

The chain is built from TRBV10-3 and TRBJ2-1; weak D call: TRBD2 (7 bases). The CDR3 contains 14 residues. V shed 8 bases and J shed 8 bases, with 19 bases lying between them. Germline V lookup: CDR1 ENHRY, CDR2 SYGVKD. The CDR3 DNA is TGTGCCATCGCCCGGGGGGCGCAAATTCATGAGCAGTTCTTC. Translating it yields CAIARGAQIHEQFF.

The rearrangement joins TRBV6-5 to TRBJ2-7, with 7 positions matching TRBD2. Germline CDR1 MNHEY, CDR2 SVGAGI. The trim removed 6 bases at V and 3 bases at J, leaving 8 bases unmatched. CDR3 length equals 14 residues. Here the CDR3 DNA reads TGTGCCAGCAGCCCCGGGGTAGCGGGCTACGAGCAGTACTTC. This gives the protein CASSPGVAGYEQYF.

The chain couples TRBV7-9 to TRBJ1-4, with 7 positions matching TRBD1. Germline V CDR1 and CDR2: SEHNR, FQNEAQ (reference sequence). Losses at the gene ends were 6 bases for V and 1 base for J; bases not matched to a gene: 5. The CDR3 contains 15 residues. The CDR3 DNA sequence: TGTGCCAGCAGACACCGACAGGGAACTAATGAAAAACTGTTTTTT. Protein sequence: CASRHRQGTNEKLFF.

This rearrangement joins TRBV10-3 to TRBJ1-6, with a tentative D call TRBD1 (6 bases). CDR3 length: 15 residues. Deletions cut 10 bases from V and 8 bases from J, with 21 bases between. The germline gives CDR1 ENHRY, CDR2 SYGVKD. The CDR3, as DNA: TGTGCCAGCTTGGCAGGGGATTCCCTCCATTCACCCCTCCACTTT. This encodes CASLAGDSLHSPLHF.

V usage is TRBV7-9 and J usage is TRBJ1-5; D remains unclear. The CDR3 has 12 residues. V lost 5 bases to trimming and J lost 4 bases, with 6 bases between them. CDR1 is SEHNR, CDR2 FQNEAQ, per germline (reference sequence). This chain's CDR3 is CASSPGNQPQHF. The CDR3 DNA is TGTGCCAGCAGCCCGGGAAATCAGCCCCAGCATTTT.

V usage is TRBV18 and J usage is TRBJ2-3; 10 bases line up with TRBD1. With V trimmed by 3 bases and J by 4 bases, 4 bases remained unmatched. The germline CDR1 and CDR2 sequences are KGHSH and LQKENI. This CDR3 comprises 15 residues. In nucleotides, the CDR3 is TGTGCCAGCTCACCCGGGACAGGGGTCGCAGATACGCAGTATTTT. Translating it yields CASSPGTGVADTQYF.

This clone was seen a handful of times. V and J are TRBV25-1 and TRBJ1-6; TRBD1 matches at 8 bases. The germline V gene has CDR1 MGHDK and CDR2 SYGVNS. CDR3 length equals 15 residues. V shed 4 bases and J 9 bases; nucleotides not matched to a gene: 8. The CDR3 spells CASSAGQAFGSPLHF. CDR3 bases: TGTGCCAGCAGTGCGGGACAGGCGTTTGGTTCACCCCTCCACTTT.

The chain carries TRBV11-2 and TRBJ2-7, with 12 bases that match TRBD1. The CDR3 runs 15 residues. V was clipped by 4 bases and J by 6 bases; unmatched bases: 7. Per the germline V gene, CDR1 is SGHAT and CDR2 is FQNNGV. CDR3 DNA: TGTGCCAGCAGCTCTCAACCGGGACAGGGGGCCGAGCAGTACTTC. Its translation: CASSSQPGQGAEQYF.

The chain uses TRBV5-6 and TRBJ2-2; perhaps TRBD1 as D (6 bases). The CDR3 is 16 amino acids. Trimming stripped 4 bases from V and 2 bases from J, with 15 bases between. Germline lookup yields CDR1 SGHDT and CDR2 YYEEEE. CDR3 region: CASSPPGTHNTGELFF. The DNA of the CDR3 is TGTGCCAGCAGCCCCCCGGGGACACACAACACCGGGGAGCTGTTTTTT.